This T cell receptor beta chain was captured by sequencing in a study of vaccination and CD4 T cells after COVID-19. Study in general: In the convalescent cohort, there were six males and four females, two of them Hispanic. In culture, cells were exposed to overlapping spike peptides from SARS-CoV-2, HCoV-NL63, HCoV-OC43 and HCoV-229E.

The CDR3 is 14 amino acids. After removal of 10 bases from V and 0 bases from J, the junction contained 2 bases not matched to a gene. Germline V gives CDR1 LNHNV, CDR2 YYDKDF (reference sequence). This clonotype qualifies as medium-sized. Its matching antigen is unknown. Cultured CD4+ T cell DNA underwent sequencing with the Oncomine TCR Beta short-read assay. TCRdb itself ran the PCR reads through MiXCR, one entry per CDR3 protein. The table has 20,000 to 25,000 distinct CDR3 sequences, less than 50% seen once; the top ten hold 4.5% to 7%. The treatment is: roughly nine-day PBMC culture with coronavirus spike peptide pools or control peptides (ViraFEST assay).

This TCR was recovered from a human donor who had recovered from COVID-19. Specimen: CD4+ T cells from blood, cultured in vitro. The rearrangement joins TRBV15 to TRBJ2-2; TRBD1 agrees at 10 bases. CDR3: CAIGQGANTGELFF. CDR3 DNA sequence: TGTGCCATTGGACAGGGGGCGAACACCGGGGAGCTGTTTTTT.